This is a list of T cell receptor beta chains from one sample in a study of blood T cell repertoires in COVID-19. Assay used: immunoSEQ multiplex PCR; TCRdb lists only in-frame clones, some missing. Among around 370,000 clones listed, around 87% were seen once. Sequences were obtained from peripheral blood. Receptors were obtained from a woman between 45 and 65 years old with COVID-19, enrolled during active disease. CDR3s include the opening cysteine and the closing phenylalanine or tryptophan. D genes are given only for firm matches. Only part of the rows carry a size: once, few, many, or a class if the clone is expanded.

V,D,size,J,length,DNA,CDR3
TRBV4-2,TRBD2,few,TRBJ2-7,15,TGTGCCAGCAGCCAACTTAGCGGGAGGACCTACGAGCAGTACTTC,CASSQLSGRTYEQYF
TRBV9,TRBD2,-,TRBJ2-1,16,TGTGCCAGCAGCGTAGATCCAGCGGGGGACTACAATGAGCAGTTCTTC,CASSVDPAGDYNEQFF
TRBV4-2,TRBD1,-,TRBJ1-3,17,TGTGCCAGCAGCCAAGAGTCAGGGGGGACCTCTGGAAACACCATATATTTT,CASSQESGGTSGNTIYF
TRBV5-1,-,-,TRBJ1-2,13,TGCGCCAGCAGCTTTACAGGGCCTGGTGGCTACACCTTC,CASSFTGPGGYTF
TRBV5-1,-,-,TRBJ1-1,14,TGCGCCAGCAGCTTGGACGCGGCTTCCACTGAAGCTTTCTTT,CASSLDAASTEAFF
TRBV3-1/TRBV3-2,-,-,TRBJ2-1,12,TGTGCCACGACCGGGATTACCAATGAGCAGTTCTTC,CATTGITNEQFF
TRBV19,TRBD1,-,TRBJ2-3,17,TGTGCCAGTAGACCGGGACAGGGGGCCCTTGGCACAGATACGCAGTATTTT,CASRPGQGALGTDTQYF
TRBV11-3,TRBD1,-,TRBJ2-5,14,TGTGCCAGCAGCCGGGACAGGGGTAGCGAGACCCAGTACTTC,CASSRDRGSETQYF
TRBV18,-,once,TRBJ1-5,13,TGTGCCAGCTCACCGGACAGTCATCAGCCCCAGCATTTT,CASSPDSHQPQHF
TRBV5-6,TRBD2,-,TRBJ2-1,15,TGTGCCAGCAGCTTGATAGCGGGCTCCTACAATGAGCAGTTCTTC,CASSLIAGSYNEQFF
TRBV15,TRBD2,-,TRBJ2-1,19,TGTGCCACCAGCAGAGGTCCTAGCGGGAGGGGGGGCTCCTACAATGAGCAGTTCTTC,CATSRGPSGRGGSYNEQFF
TRBV5-4,TRBD2,-,TRBJ2-3,17,TGTGCCAGCAGCCGGCTGTTAGCGGGCTCTAGCACAGATACGCAGTATTTT,CASSRLLAGSSTDTQYF
TRBV21-1,-,-,TRBJ2-1,15,TGTGCCAGCAGCTCCCCCGAGGGGGACTACAATGAGCAGTTCTTC,CASSSPEGDYNEQFF
TRBV7-2,TRBD2,-,TRBJ2-3,15,TGTGCCAGCAGCTTAACTAGCGGTTACACAGATACGCAGTATTTT,CASSLTSGYTDTQYF
TRBV30,-,-,TRBJ2-3,14,TGTGCCTGGAGTGGAGGGTCGGGGATAAATACGCAGTATTTT,CAWSGGSGINTQYF
TRBV12-5,TRBD1,-,TRBJ2-7,14,TGTGCTAGTGGTCAGGACAGGGCCTCCTACGAGCAGTACTTC,CASGQDRASYEQYF
TRBV30,-,-,TRBJ2-4,12,TGTGCCTGGAGTGTAACTCTAGGCGTTCAGTACTTC,CAWSVTLGVQYF
TRBV4-1,TRBD1,-,TRBJ1-2,15,TGCGCCAGCAGCCAAGACCCGGGACAGGGGTATGGCTACACCTTC,CASSQDPGQGYGYTF
TRBV11-3,-,-,TRBJ2-1,14,TGTGCCAGCAGCTTAGTTACAGGATCCAGTGAGCAGTTCTTC,CASSLVTGSSEQFF
TRBV6-5,TRBD2,-,TRBJ2-1,14,TGTGCCAGCAACCTGGCGGGAGTGGGGAATGAGCAGTTCTTC,CASNLAGVGNEQFF
TRBV6-2/TRBV6-3,TRBD2,-,TRBJ2-7,16,TGTGCCAGCAGTTACTCGGTCTCTAGCGGTACCTACGAGCAGTACTTC,CASSYSVSSGTYEQYF
TRBV5-6,-,-,TRBJ1-1,13,TGTGCCAGCAGCTTGACAGCGAACACTGAAGCTTTCTTT,CASSLTANTEAFF
TRBV13,-,-,TRBJ1-3,12,TGTGCCAGCAGCTTGACAGTTGGCACCATATATTTT,CASSLTVGTIYF
TRBV30,TRBD1,-,TRBJ1-1,17,TGTGCCTGGAGTGTACGGGGACAGGGGGCCGGGAACACTGAAGCTTTCTTT,CAWSVRGQGAGNTEAFF
TRBV19,-,once,TRBJ1-2,15,TGTGCCAGTAGTATCGGCCCCCCCGGGGGCTATGGCTACACCTTC,CASSIGPPGGYGYTF
TRBV7-3,TRBD2,-,TRBJ2-3,16,TGTGCCAGCAGCTTACTAGCGGGAGGCAGCACAGATACGCAGTATTTT,CASSLLAGGSTDTQYF
TRBV19,-,-,TRBJ2-1,12,TGTGCCAGTAGTTCAACCTACAATGAGCAGTTCTTC,CASSSTYNEQFF
TRBV6-5,TRBD1,-,TRBJ2-7,15,TGTGCCAGCAGTTACTCGTGGACAGGGGGCTACGAGCAGTACTTC,CASSYSWTGGYEQYF
TRBV11-2,TRBD2,-,TRBJ2-1,19,TGTGCCAGCAGCTTAGTCATCAGAAGATCTAGCGGGAGGAACAATGAGCAGTTCTTC,CASSLVIRRSSGRNNEQFF
TRBV3-1/TRBV3-2,-,-,TRBJ1-1,12,TGTGCCAGCGGTCGGGGGGGCACTGAAGCTTTCTTT,CASGRGGTEAFF
TRBV29-1,TRBD1,-,TRBJ1-1,10,TGCAGCGTGCGGGACAGCGAAGCTTTCTTT,CSVRDSEAFF
TRBV5-1,TRBD1,-,TRBJ1-2,17,TGCGCCAGCAGCGACCGGTCGAGCATGACAGGGAACTATGGCTACACCTTC,CASSDRSSMTGNYGYTF
TRBV24-1,TRBD2,-,TRBJ2-5,20,TGTGCCACCAGTGATGCCACTCCGGGACTAGCGGGAGGGCCGGGAGAGACCCAGTACTTC,CATSDATPGLAGGPGETQYF
TRBV30,-,many,TRBJ1-2,14,TGTGCCTGGAGGGGGGACAAAGCCGACTATGGCTACACCTTC,CAWRGDKADYGYTF
TRBV7-9,-,-,TRBJ1-4,14,TGTGCCAGCAGCTTAGGGGTGGCGGGGAAAAAACTGTTTTTT,CASSLGVAGKKLFF
TRBV5-1,TRBD2,-,TRBJ2-2,16,TGCGCCAGCAGCGGCCTAGCGGGAGGAAACACCGGGGAGCTGTTTTTT,CASSGLAGGNTGELFF
TRBV2,-,-,TRBJ1-4,15,TGTGCCAGCAGCCTGACAGGTGCAACTAATGAAAAACTGTTTTTT,CASSLTGATNEKLFF
TRBV7-9,TRBD2,few,TRBJ2-3,16,TGTGCCAGCAGCTTCTGGACTAGCGGGCGCACAGATACGCAGTATTTT,CASSFWTSGRTDTQYF
TRBV4-3,-,-,TRBJ2-7,17,TGCGCCAGCAGCCAAGGAGACACGCTTGTGGCAGGCTACGAGCAGTACTTC,CASSQGDTLVAGYEQYF
TRBV6-2/TRBV6-3,-,-,TRBJ2-1,15,TGTGCCAGCAGTTATTTTCTGAGCTCCTACAATGAGCAGTTCTTC,CASSYFLSSYNEQFF
TRBV2,TRBD1,-,TRBJ1-5,14,TGTGCCAGCAGAGAGGGACAGGTCAATCAGCCCCAGCATTTT,CASREGQVNQPQHF
TRBV18,-,-,TRBJ2-4,15,TGTGCCAGCTCACCGGGCAGGGAAGCCAAAAACATTCAGTACTTC,CASSPGREAKNIQYF
TRBV18,-,-,TRBJ2-5,14,TGTGCCAGCTCACCATCCAGGGGTGGAGAGACCCAGTACTTC,CASSPSRGGETQYF
TRBV19,TRBD1,-,TRBJ1-2,14,TGTGCCAGTACAAGGACAGGGGGCAGCTATGGCTACACCTTC,CASTRTGGSYGYTF
TRBV18,TRBD2,-,TRBJ2-2,16,TGTGCCAGCTCCCCCCGGCTAGCGGGGTACACCGGGGAGCTGTTTTTT,CASSPRLAGYTGELFF
TRBV18,-,-,TRBJ1-1,13,TGTGCCAGCTCCCCCTCAGGGAACACTGAAGCTTTCTTT,CASSPSGNTEAFF
TRBV5-1,TRBD2,-,TRBJ2-5,14,TGCGCCAGCGCCCCGGGGGGAAACCAAGAGACCCAGTACTTC,CASAPGGNQETQYF
TRBV2,TRBD2,-,TRBJ2-7,14,TGTGCCAGCAGCGAGGTTGCTAGCGGCTACGAGCAGTACTTC,CASSEVASGYEQYF
TRBV13,TRBD2,-,TRBJ2-2,19,TGTGCCAGCAGCACACGATACGGACTAGCGGGAGGGAGCACCGGGGAGCTGTTTTTT,CASSTRYGLAGGSTGELFF
TRBV18,-,-,TRBJ1-1,17,TGTGCCAGCTCACCACCGGAAGCGGCGCGCCCGGGCACTGAAGCTTTCTTT,CASSPPEAARPGTEAFF
TRBV18,-,-,TRBJ1-5,14,TGTGCCAGCTCACCGAACTATAGCAATCAGCCCCAGCATTTT,CASSPNYSNQPQHF
TRBV2,TRBD2,few,TRBJ2-3,16,TGTGCCAGCAGTGGAGGGACTAGCGGGCCCACAGATACGCAGTATTTT,CASSGGTSGPTDTQYF